The 6 T cell receptor beta chains given below trace back to one sample, sequenced in a study of Ad26.COV2.S vaccination and SARS-CoV-2 variants. Assay: immunoSEQ multiplex PCR; the TCRdb copy retains only in-frame clones and omits some. The table lists 300,000 to 400,000 clones, approximately 86% of them singletons, with under 2% in the top ten. The treatment denotes: 15 to 20 received Ad26.COV2.S at low or high dose, single or two shots; several received placebo; per-sample allocation not given. Day 63 after the first injection of vaccine or placebo was the sampling time. The source was peripheral blood, collected in a trial of Ad26.COV2.S vaccine versus placebo. These receptors were obtained from a person aged 18-60 years who received the Ad26.COV2.S COVID-19 vaccine or a placebo.

This sequence joins TRBV30 and TRBJ1-1, with a possible D match to TRBD1 (6 bases). The germline gives CDR1 GTSNPN, CDR2 SVGIG (reference sequence). V lost 7 bases and J lost 0, with 12 bases in between. The CDR3 covers 13 residues. The CDR3 here is CALDRRLNTEAFF. The CDR3 nucleotides are TGTGCCTTGGACAGACGATTGAACACTGAAGCTTTCTTT.

The genes are TRBV12-3 or TRBV12-4 and TRBJ1-1; maybe TRBD1 (5 bases). This CDR3 has 13 residues. The V end was cut by 8 bases, the J end by 6 bases, with 16 bases between. CDR3 nucleotide sequence: TGTGCCAGCGGTGATTATAGGGGACCTGAAGCTTTCTTT. Its protein product is CASGDYRGPEAFF.

The gene calls are TRBV5-1 and TRBJ2-5, with 10 positions matching TRBD2. Looked up from germline, CDR1 is SGHRS and CDR2 is YFSETQ. With 7 bases clipped from V and 5 bases from J, the junction kept 5 bases outside the gene matches. This CDR3 is built from 13 residues. CDR3 protein: CASQRGGQETQYF. The CDR3 nucleotides read TGCGCCAGCCAGCGGGGGGGACAGGAGACCCAGTACTTC.

The chain is built from TRBV6-6 and TRBJ2-5; 9 nucleotides align to TRBD1. The V and J ends lost 6 bases and 2 bases, in that order; junction bases with no gene match: 4. Germline V lookup: CDR1 MNHNY, CDR2 SVGAGI (reference sequence). The CDR3 runs to 14 residues. The CDR3 is CASSYDRGQETQYF. CDR3 bases: TGTGCCAGCAGCTATGACAGGGGGCAAGAGACCCAGTACTTC.

This clone was observed at least ten times. The CDR3 spells CASSLVETGLRNTEAFF. In DNA form, the CDR3 reads TGTGCCAGCAGCTTGGTCGAGACGGGCCTGAGGAACACTGAAGCTTTCTTT. The gene calls are TRBV7-9 and TRBJ1-1; D uncertain. V was trimmed by 3 bases and J by 1 base, leaving 18 bases between them. In germline, CDR1 is SEHNR, CDR2 FQNEAQ (reference sequence). This CDR3 region has 17 residues.

This chain connects TRBV5-4 to TRBJ2-2; possible D gene TRBD2, 6 bases. The V gene's germline CDR1 is SGHNT and CDR2 YYREEE (reference sequence). V gave up 3 bases and J gave up 6 bases, with 15 bases separating them. CDR3 length: 15 amino acids. DNA of the CDR3: TGTGCCAGCAGCTCAGCGGGTCGGCGGGCCGGGGAGCTGTTTTTT. It translates to CASSSAGRRAGELFF.